What follows is one TCR beta chain and its context. Its specificity is unknown. Germline CDR1 is LNHDA and CDR2 is SQIVND (reference sequence). Trimming took 0 bases from V and 5 from J, leaving 20 bases between them. This CDR3 is 17 amino acids long. DNA at approximately 200 ng, tens of thousands of T cell genomes, went into sorted-subset replicate PCRs. How the authors handled the data: With immunoSEQ giving junction-only sequences and no quality scores, filtering differed. TCRdb's copy holds only in-frame clones and misses some; the assay was immunoSEQ multiplex PCR. That table is the source of V, J and clone size, and D and trimming were worked out from the DNA. The sample carries millions of clones, 85% to 95% recorded once. This entry belongs to a study of shared clonotypes between healthy human individuals. On the study more broadly: The study used three CD4 naive, three CD4 memory, two CD8 naive and one CD8 memory plate per donor.

Regarding the study as a whole: Sharing across four donors was highest in naive CD4 (around 5%) and lowest in memory CD8 (0.4%).

CD45RO negativity and positive selection for CCR7 defined naive CD8 cells, a population that excluded terminally differentiated effector memory CD45RA+ cells. The receptor's source is a man between 18 and 35 years old in good health. Some clones in this sample may be carry-over from other donors' samples. The chain carries TRBV19 and TRBJ2-7; D is ambiguous. The source material was naive CD8+ T cells from PBMCs. The CDR3 here is CASSIDERRHVLNEQYF. The CDR3, as DNA: TGTGCCAGTAGTATAGACGAGAGGCGACATGTCCTGAACGAGCAGTACTTC.